This TCR beta chain was sequenced during a study of T cell changes during pregnancy in multiple sclerosis. V gave up 6 bases and J gave up 0 bases, with 13 bases separating them. The CDR3 contains 15 residues. The germline CDR1 and CDR2 sequences are LNHDA and SQIVND (reference sequence). Libraries were prepared by immunoSEQ multiplex PCR; TCRdb keeps only in-frame clonotypes and omits some of them. The sample has tens of thousands of clones, over 75% seen once. This sequence joins TRBV19 and TRBJ2-3; perhaps TRBD2 as D (6 bases). The material was CD4+ T cells from peripheral blood mononuclear cells, obtained in the third trimester of pregnancy. The sequence derives from a female donor in good health, enrolled as a control in a pregnancy study. The CDR3, as DNA: TGTGCCAGTAGAGCCGGGACTTTGAGCACAGATACGCAGTATTTT. It specifies CASRAGTLSTDTQYF.